This TCR beta chain was profiled in a study of cytomegalovirus exposure and HLA in healthy donors. This clone has more than one count but fewer than ten. The antigen remains undetermined. PCR involved 60 Vbeta and 13 Jbeta primers. Profiled with immunoSEQ multiplex PCR; TCRdb holds only in-frame clones, not every one. The data show approximately 160,000 clones, around 78% seen once. Study-wide results and caveats: There were some V segments, including TRBV6-2 and TRBV6-3, excluded as indistinguishable.

The CDR3 consists of 15 residues. J gave up 3 bases and V 5 bases, and 4 bases lay outside the gene matches. CDR1 is SGHVS, CDR2 FQNEAQ, per germline. Sequenced sample: PBMCs. The chain carries TRBV7-8 and TRBJ1-2; 12 bases map to TRBD1. This TCR was recovered from a woman in her thirties or forties in good health and CMV-seronegative. The CDR3 bases are TGTGCCAGCAGCCTGGGACAGGGGGCCGACTATGGCTACACCTTC. Amino acids: CASSLGQGADYGYTF.